One sample yielded the 31 T cell receptor beta chains listed below, sequenced in a study of shared clonotypes between healthy human individuals. Generated by immunoSEQ multiplex PCR, the TCRdb table keeps only in-frame clones and is missing some. The table records 450,000 to 700,000 clones, roughly 96% of them present only once. Naive CD8 cells were CD45RO-negative, positively selected for CCR7, excluding terminally differentiated effector memory CD45RA+ cells. Source material: naive CD8+ T cells sorted from blood. These receptors originate from a woman aged 25 to 39 in good health.

The chain recombines TRBV27 with TRBJ2-7; perhaps TRBD2 as D (6 bases). V lost 3 bases, J lost 0 bases, and 9 bases lay in between. This CDR3 comprises 14 residues. Germline assignment: CDR1 MNHEY and CDR2 SMNVEV (reference sequence). CDR3 loop: CASSLGGTSYEQYF. The CDR3, as DNA: TGTGCCAGCAGTTTGGGGGGTACCTCCTACGAGCAGTACTTC.

The V call is TRBV14, the J call TRBJ2-3; no clear D gene. Germline CDR1 reads SGHDN; CDR2 reads FVKESK. The CDR3 has 11 residues. V was shortened by 6 bases and J by 2 bases, with 3 bases between the two germline ends. The chain's CDR3 is CASRATDTQYF. DNA for the CDR3: TGTGCCAGCAGGGCCACAGATACGCAGTATTTT.

CDR3 loop: CASSPTRAENAYEQYF. The CDR3 bases are TGTGCCAGCAGCCCTACCCGGGCGGAGAATGCATACGAGCAGTACTTC. V usage is TRBV7-9 and J usage is TRBJ2-7; D ambiguous. With 5 bases removed from V and 4 bases from J, the gap between germline ends came to 21 bases. CDR1 SEHNR and CDR2 FQNEAQ come from the germline V gene (reference sequence). There are 16 residues in the CDR3.

The chain carries TRBV5-4 and TRBJ1-1, with unresolved D. The V gene lost 1 base and the J gene lost 1 base, with 5 bases spanning the gap. Germline CDR1 SGHNT, CDR2 YYREEE (reference sequence). This CDR3 is 13 amino acids long. CDR3 protein: CASSLTTNTEAFF. CDR3 in DNA: TGTGCCAGCAGCTTGACGACGAACACTGAAGCTTTCTTT.

This chain links TRBV27 with TRBJ2-7, with a tentative D call TRBD1 (5 bases). From germline, CDR1 is MNHEY and CDR2 SMNVEV (reference sequence). CDR3 length equals 14 residues. Trimming removed 2 bases at V and 2 bases at J, with 10 bases between. CDR3 sequence reads: CASSLAARAYEQYF. Here the CDR3 DNA reads TGTGCCAGCAGTTTAGCCGCCAGGGCCTACGAGCAGTACTTC.

This clone was counted only a few times. The chain is built from TRBV6-1 and TRBJ1-1, with no clear D. V lost 2 bases, J lost 5 bases, and 15 bases lay in between. Germline V gives CDR1 MNHNS, CDR2 SASEGT. The CDR3 totals 15 residues. The CDR3, as DNA: TGTGCCAGCAGTGAATATGGCCGTCCGGGAACTGAAGCTTTCTTT. Translating gives CASSEYGRPGTEAFF.

V is TRBV10-1 and J is TRBJ1-1, with TRBD1 identical over 9 bases. J gave up 11 bases and V 3 bases, and 13 bases lay outside the gene matches. This CDR3 has 15 residues. Germline V gives CDR1 WNHNN, CDR2 SYGVQD (reference sequence). The CDR3 nucleotides are TGCGCCAGCAGTGATTATCCGGAAAACAGGGGGCTGGCTTTCTTT. Protein sequence: CASSDYPENRGLAFF.

This clone was seen only once. The genes are TRBV13 and TRBJ2-1; 7 bases fit TRBD2. CDR1 and CDR2 from the germline V gene are PRHDT and FYEKMQ (reference sequence). The V gene end was trimmed by 4 bases and the J gene end by 4 bases; junction bases not matched to a gene: 7. This CDR3 comprises 15 residues. CDR3 in amino acids: CASSSRDGGYNEQFF. The CDR3 region has the DNA TGTGCCAGCAGCTCCCGGGACGGGGGGTACAATGAGCAGTTCTTC.

A few counts support this clone. The rearrangement links TRBV10-2 to TRBJ1-2; D is unresolved. Trimming removed 2 bases from V and 6 bases from J, with 7 bases in between. CDR3 length equals 12 residues. Germline V gene sequence: CDR1 WSHSY, CDR2 SAAADI. The CDR3 spells CASSEQENGYTF. CDR3 nucleotides: TGCGCCAGCAGTGAGCAGGAGAATGGCTACACCTTC.

V gene TRBV11-2 combines with J gene TRBJ1-5; D call uncertain. Germline V gives CDR1 SGHAT, CDR2 FQNNGV. This CDR3 region has 12 residues. The V end was cut by 9 bases, the J end by 5 bases, with 11 bases between. The CDR3 sequence: CARTLPHQPQHF. The CDR3 nucleotides are TGTGCCAGGACACTACCTCATCAGCCCCAGCATTTT.

This rearrangement joins TRBV5-8 to TRBJ2-7; 8 bases map to TRBD2. Germline values: CDR1 SGHTS, CDR2 YDEGEE. The length of the CDR3 is 13 residues. J lost 3 bases, V lost 5 bases, and 4 bases had no gene match. The CDR3, as DNA: TGTGCCAGCAGTCCCGGGGGGGGCTACGAGCAGTACTTC. This sequence encodes CASSPGGGYEQYF.

The CDR3 nucleotides are TGTGCCAGCAGTTATACGGGCGAATCCTACGAGCAGTACTTC. As protein: CASSYTGESYEQYF. V is TRBV6-5 and J is TRBJ2-7; no reliable D call. The CDR3 loop spans 14 amino acids. Germline CDR1 and CDR2: MNHEY and SVGAGI. V was clipped by 3 bases and J by 1 base, with 10 bases between them.

Concerning this clone itself: This sample also contains other DNA sequences that code for the same CDR3. The chain has TRBV19 and TRBJ2-1, with 7 bases aligning to TRBD2. Germline CDR1 and CDR2: LNHDA and SQIVND (reference sequence). CDR3 length: 14 residues. V dropped 7 bases and J dropped 6; count of bases not matched to a gene: 9. The CDR3 protein is CASNRLAGSNEQFF. The CDR3 DNA reads TGTGCCAGTAACCGACTAGCCGGCTCCAATGAGCAGTTCTTC.

J is TRBJ2-2 and V is TRBV7-6; D may match TRBD1 or TRBD2 (5 bases each). V lost 3 bases and J lost 4, with 15 bases in between. The CDR3 loop spans 16 amino acids. Per the germline V gene, CDR1 is SGHVS and CDR2 is FNYEAQ. CDR3 bases: TGTGCCAGCAGCTTCTCGTCCGGGGCGGCCACCGGGGAGCTGTTTTTT. As protein: CASSFSSGAATGELFF.

This chain uses TRBV6-5 with TRBJ2-1; D uncertain. Germline values: CDR1 MNHEY, CDR2 SVGAGI. This CDR3 has 14 amino acids. V lost 2 bases and J 7 bases, leaving 12 bases between the germline ends. CDR3 region: CASSYGSSRNEQFF. The DNA of the CDR3 is TGTGCCAGCAGTTACGGGTCAAGCCGGAATGAGCAGTTCTTC.

The V and J genes are TRBV21-1 and TRBJ2-7; the DNA was not used to check the table's D call, TRBD2. TRBV21-1 is marked as a pseudogene. The length of the CDR3 is 17 residues. CDR3: CASIRPLASGRRNEQYF. The CDR3 DNA follows: TGTGCCAGCATTCGACCCCTAGCTAGCGGGAGAAGGAACGAGCAGTACTTC.

The chain links TRBV5-6 to TRBJ2-2; D remains ambiguous. Germline V gives CDR1 SGHDT, CDR2 YYEEEE. Trimming removed 2 bases at V and 5 bases at J, with 7 bases between. The CDR3 sequence is 13 residues long. The CDR3 here is CASSFGITGELFF. The CDR3 coding sequence is TGTGCCAGCAGCTTCGGAATTACCGGGGAGCTGTTTTTT.

The chain carries TRBV9 and TRBJ1-1, with 8 bases matching TRBD1. CDR3 length: 14 amino acids. Germline CDR1 is SGDLS and CDR2 is YYNGEE. V was clipped by 4 bases and J by 5 bases; unmatched bases: 7. As DNA, the CDR3 is TGTGCCAGCAGCTCAGGGGGCTCTCGTACTGAAGCTTTCTTT. Translating it yields CASSSGGSRTEAFF.

The chain carries TRBV28 and TRBJ2-2; D is uncertain. CDR3 length equals 15 residues. V lost 4 bases to trimming and J lost 3 bases, with 12 bases between them. The V gene's germline CDR1 is MDHEN and CDR2 SYDVKM. The CDR3 sequence is CASSSMGRDTGELFF. The CDR3 DNA reads TGTGCCAGCAGTTCAATGGGTAGGGACACCGGGGAGCTGTTTTTT.

The CDR3 DNA sequence: TGTGCCAGCAGCGTCGGAGGGCGGCCTTCCTACGAGCAGTACTTC. It specifies CASSVGGRPSYEQYF. The chain has TRBV9 and TRBJ2-7, with D perhaps TRBD2 (6 bases). V was shortened by 2 bases and J by 1 base, with 13 bases between the two germline ends. The CDR3 has 15 residues. CDR1 is SGDLS and CDR2 is YYNGEE in the germline V gene.

The chain recombines TRBV7-7 with TRBJ2-5; D not certain. CDR3 length: 14 amino acids. CDR1 and CDR2 from the germline V gene are SSHAT and FNYEAQ (reference sequence). V was shortened by 5 bases and J by 1 base, with 11 bases between the two germline ends. CDR3 sequence: CASSLESSQETQYF. The CDR3 region has the DNA TGTGCCAGCAGCCTAGAGTCATCCCAAGAGACCCAGTACTTC.

The chain uses TRBV28 and TRBJ2-7; the D is unclear. Germline V gives CDR1 MDHEN, CDR2 SYDVKM. The CDR3 is made up of 13 amino acids. Trimming cost V 2 bases and J 5 bases, with 10 bases left between them. CDR3 sequence reads: CASSLTQKHEQYF. The CDR3 nucleotides are TGTGCCAGCAGTTTAACTCAAAAGCACGAGCAGTACTTC.

This clone has more than one count but fewer than ten. Other DNA sequences in the sample encode the same CDR3. The rearrangement links TRBV28 to TRBJ1-5, with TRBD1 as a possible D gene (6 bases). The germline V and J ends were trimmed by 6 bases and 7 bases, with 10 bases remaining between them. Looked up from germline, CDR1 is MDHEN and CDR2 is SYDVKM. CDR3 length equals 12 residues. The CDR3 region has the DNA TGTGCCAGCAGCTCAGGGGTCCAGCCCCAGCATTTT. Translation gives CASSSGVQPQHF.

The V and J genes are TRBV28 and TRBJ2-7; TRBD1 aligns across 7 bases. The CDR3 loop spans 14 amino acids. Looked up from germline, CDR1 is MDHEN and CDR2 is SYDVKM. V gave up 5 bases and J gave up 3 bases; unmatched junction bases: 7. CDR3 sequence reads: CASSLGGWLYEQYF. DNA of the CDR3: TGTGCCAGCAGTCTAGGGGGCTGGCTCTACGAGCAGTACTTC.

The rearrangement links TRBV6-1 to TRBJ2-7, with 7 nucleotides matching TRBD2. V lost 0 bases and J lost 1; bases outside the gene matches: 6. Germline CDR1 reads MNHNS; CDR2 reads SASEGT. The CDR3 has 16 residues. CDR3 coding DNA: TGTGCCAGCAGTGAAGCCCCACAGCGGGGTTCCTACGAGCAGTACTTC. Translated: CASSEAPQRGSYEQYF.

The chain has TRBV5-1 and TRBJ1-1; D is perhaps TRBD1 (5 bases). The CDR3 sequence is 15 residues long. Germline-derived CDR1 and CDR2 are SGHRS and YFSETQ. Trimming left V 4 bases short and J 6 bases short, with 19 bases between. CDR3 nucleotide sequence: TGCGCCAGCAGCCTGCCGGGACCAAAAGACGCTGAAGCTTTCTTT. This sequence encodes CASSLPGPKDAEAFF.

This chain joins TRBV5-6 and TRBJ1-2, with a tentative D call TRBD1 (5 bases). Trimming cost V 3 bases and J 7 bases, with 13 bases left between them. Germline CDR1 and CDR2: SGHDT and YYEEEE. The CDR3 is 13 amino acids. The CDR3 here is CASSSGTVGGYTF. CDR3 nucleotides: TGTGCCAGCAGCTCCGGGACGGTCGGTGGCTACACCTTC.

The count of this clone is one. The CDR3 here is CASSSDIWEAGIPGNTIYF. Written as DNA, the CDR3 is TGTGCCAGCAGCTCAGACATTTGGGAGGCTGGGATCCCTGGAAACACCATATATTTT. This chain uses TRBV7-9 with TRBJ1-3; D uncertain. The V gene lost 4 bases and the J gene lost 2 bases, with 24 bases spanning the gap. The germline V gene has CDR1 SEHNR and CDR2 FQNEAQ (reference sequence). This CDR3 contains 19 residues.

The genes are TRBV4-1 and TRBJ2-2; 9 nucleotides line up with TRBD2. The CDR3 length is 16 residues. J lost 5 bases, V lost 5 bases, and 9 bases had no gene match. The germline CDR1 and CDR2 sequences are MGHRA and YSYEKL. The CDR3 nucleotides read TGCGCCAGCAGCTTCCGTAGCGGGAGTGGTACCGGGGAGCTGTTTTTT. Amino acid sequence: CASSFRSGSGTGELFF.

The chain combines TRBV7-9 with TRBJ2-5; no firm D call. The DNA end is a closer match to TRBJ2-7, so the J assignment may be wrong. Germline assignment: CDR1 SEHNR and CDR2 FQNEAQ (reference sequence). This CDR3 region has 14 residues. The CDR3 coding sequence is TGTGCCAGCAGCCCGGAGTCAGTTGCCTACGAGCAGTACTTC. Its translation is CASSPESVAYEQYF.

This clone appeared a single time. The V gene is TRBV6-5, the J gene TRBJ2-5; D unresolved. With 5 bases removed from V and 5 bases from J, the gap between germline ends came to 15 bases. Germline assignment: CDR1 MNHEY and CDR2 SVGAGI. CDR3 length: 14 residues. CDR3 amino acids: CASSPTGRRETQYF. The DNA of the CDR3 is TGTGCCAGCAGTCCCACGGGCCGCCGGGAGACCCAGTACTTC.